This TCR beta chain originates from a study of shared clonotypes between healthy human individuals. The wider study: Plates per donor: three CD4 naive, three CD4 memory, two CD8 naive, one CD8 memory.

Deletions cut 0 bases from V and 2 bases from J, with 9 bases between. CDR1 is SGHKS, CDR2 YYEKEE, per germline (reference sequence). This CDR3 region has 14 residues. Recent vaccinations or acute infections were absent in the healthy HIV-negative adult donors. All donors were Caucasian adults living in Nashville, Tennessee. Only in-frame clones appear in the TCRdb table, and some are missing; sequencing was by immunoSEQ multiplex PCR. The sample includes 2.3 million or so clones, about 92% of them seen just once. With regard to this clone: Its cognate antigen is unknown.

Broader study findings: Memory subsets had estimated richness that was generally smaller than that of naive subsets.

Sequenced sample: naive CD4+ T cells from PBMCs. Subset specified: CD45RA+ positively selected. The TCR comes from a man between 18 and 35 years old in good health. Some clones in this sample may be carry-over from other donors' samples. This chain connects TRBV5-5 to TRBJ2-7; perhaps TRBD1 as D (5 bases). The CDR3 loop reads CASSLGAGTYEQYF. DNA of the CDR3: TGTGCCAGCAGCTTGGGAGCAGGGACCTACGAGCAGTACTTC. Looking up the rest from reference TRBV5-5 and TRBJ2-7 gives the full variable domain: DAGVTQSPTHLIKTRGQQVTLRCSPISGHKSVSWYQQVLGQGPQFIFQYYEKEERGRGNFPDRFSARQFPNYSSELNVNALLLGDSALYLCASSLGAGTYEQYFGPGTRLTVT.